What follows are 23 T cell receptor beta chains derived from one specimen sequenced in a study of T cell responses to AZD1222 COVID-19 vaccine listed by TCRdb under 2021. Preparation of the library involved the immunoSEQ multiplex PCR assay. The immuneACCESS repertoire file appears here via TCRdb, limited to in-frame rearrangements. These files lack a portion of the clones; in checked studies, under half of the deficit traces to unresolved V genes, and the cause of the others is not known. The sample yields 150,000 to 200,000 clones; approximately 94% were counted once. The leading ten clones occupy roughly 8.4% of the sample. What this sample's time point label stands for: baseline before first vaccination. Specimen: peripheral blood, collected on day 0 of AZD1222 vaccination. These receptors originate from an adult in good health.

The CDR3 spells CASSPLEEAHTEAFF. The CDR3 region has the DNA TGTGCCAGCAGCCCCCTCGAGGAAGCTCACACTGAAGCTTTCTTT. This rearrangement joins TRBV28 to TRBJ1-1; D remains ambiguous. The CDR3 is 15 amino acids. Germline V gene data show CDR1 as MDHEN and CDR2 as SYDVKM. Deletions cut 6 bases from V and 3 bases from J, with 17 bases between. Filled out from reference TRBV28 and TRBJ1-1, the complete variable domain reads DVKVTQSSRYLVKRTGEKVFLECVQDMDHENMFWYRQDPGLGLRLIYFSYDVKMKEKGDIPEGYSVSREKKERFSLILESASTNQTSMYLCASSPLEEAHTEAFFGQGTRLTVV.

This CDR3 is CASSPAVTYEQYF. The CDR3 nucleotides are TGTGCCAGTAGCCCAGCGGTAACCTACGAGCAGTACTTC. The chain carries TRBV19 and TRBJ2-7; weak D call: TRBD2 (5 bases). Germline values: CDR1 LNHDA, CDR2 SQIVND (reference sequence). Between the trimmed V and J ends, which lost 6 bases and 2 bases, there was a span of 11 bases. This CDR3 spans 13 amino acids.

The chain recombines TRBV11-2 with TRBJ2-7, with TRBD1 matching 7 bases. Germline-derived CDR1 and CDR2 are SGHAT and FQNNGV. The CDR3 runs 11 residues. V was clipped by 8 bases and J by 4 bases; unmatched bases: 2. This chain's CDR3 is CASEGAYEQYF. Here the CDR3 DNA reads TGTGCCAGCGAGGGGGCGTACGAGCAGTACTTC.

This rearrangement joins TRBV6-5 to TRBJ1-2, with 8 positions matching TRBD1. The CDR3 runs to 16 residues. CDR1 MNHEY and CDR2 SVGAGI come from the germline V gene. Trimming took 3 bases from V and 4 from J; bases not matched to a gene: 10. CDR3 DNA sequence: TGTGCCAGCAGTTATCATCCGGGACAGGCCTCCTATGGCTACACCTTC. This gives the protein CASSYHPGQASYGYTF.

The chain employs TRBV4-2 and TRBJ1-1, with 8 bases aligning to TRBD1. V lost 1 base and J lost 3; bases outside the gene matches: 10. CDR3 length equals 17 residues. Germline V CDR1 and CDR2: LGHNA, YNFKEQ. The CDR3 spells CASSQGPVQGVDTEAFF. CDR3 nucleotides: TGTGCCAGCAGCCAAGGGCCAGTACAGGGGGTCGACACTGAAGCTTTCTTT.

In this sample, this clone turned up once. The V call is TRBV5-1, the J call TRBJ1-1; tentative D call: TRBD1 (6 bases). The CDR3 loop spans 15 amino acids. Germline CDR1 is SGHRS and CDR2 is YFSETQ. Between the trimmed V and J ends, which lost 1 base and 0 bases, there was a span of 10 bases. The CDR3 sequence: CASSLSGAMNTEAFF. The DNA for the CDR3 is TGCGCCAGCAGCTTGTCAGGGGCGATGAACACTGAAGCTTTCTTT. Variable domain in full (rest from reference TRBV5-1 and TRBJ1-1): KAGVTQTPRYLIKTRGQQVTLSCSPISGHRSVSWYQQTPGQGLQFLFEYFSETQRNKGNFPGRFSGRQFSNSRSEMNVSTLELGDSALYLCASSLSGAMNTEAFFGQGTRLTVV.

The chain uses TRBV28 and TRBJ1-5; TRBD1 matches at 8 bases. From germline, CDR1 is MDHEN and CDR2 SYDVKM. The V and J ends lost 6 bases and 4 bases, in that order; junction bases with no gene match: 8. This CDR3 has 15 residues. CDR3 sequence reads: CASSPGQGINQPQHF. Here the CDR3 DNA reads TGTGCCAGCAGCCCCGGACAGGGAATAAATCAGCCCCAGCATTTT.

V gene TRBV5-1 combines with J gene TRBJ2-7; 7 bases are shared with TRBD2. CDR1 and CDR2 (germline): SGHRS, YFSETQ. With 0 bases clipped from V and 3 bases from J, the junction kept 6 bases outside the gene matches. The CDR3 consists of 15 residues. This CDR3 reads CASSLAGGSIYEQYF. The CDR3 nucleotides are TGCGCCAGCAGCTTGGCGGGCGGGAGTATCTACGAGCAGTACTTC.

For the CDR3, the DNA is TGTGCCAGCAGCTTAGCCCTACCGGGCCTAGGGGTCGGTTGGGGTGAGCAGTTCTTC. This sequence encodes CASSLALPGLGVGWGEQFF. The gene calls are TRBV7-9 and TRBJ2-1; the D gene is possibly TRBD1 (5 bases). Germline V gene sequence: CDR1 SEHNR, CDR2 FQNEAQ (reference sequence). V was shortened by 0 bases and J by 9 bases, with 27 bases between the two germline ends. The CDR3 sequence is 19 residues long.

The J gene is TRBJ2-7, the V gene TRBV28; maybe TRBD1 (7 bases). The germline V gene has CDR1 MDHEN and CDR2 SYDVKM. The CDR3 runs to 14 residues. V was trimmed by 7 bases and J by 3 bases, leaving 16 bases between them. The DNA of the CDR3 is TGTGCCAGCAAACCGGGGGACAGACGCTACGAGCAGTACTTC. The encoded protein is CASKPGDRRYEQYF. The full variable domain, in which reference TRBV28 and TRBJ2-7 provide the parts outside the CDR3, is DVKVTQSSRYLVKRTGEKVFLECVQDMDHENMFWYRQDPGLGLRLIYFSYDVKMKEKGDIPEGYSVSREKKERFSLILESASTNQTSMYLCASKPGDRRYEQYFGPGTRLTVT.

The chain is built from TRBV18 and TRBJ1-6; 9 bases fit TRBD1. Germline V gives CDR1 KGHSH, CDR2 LQKENI. J was trimmed by 7 bases and V by 2 bases; bases with no gene match: 3. CDR3 length: 15 amino acids. The CDR3 coding sequence is TGTGCCAGCTCACCAGGGACAGGGATCAATTCACCCCTCCACTTT. Its protein product is CASSPGTGINSPLHF.

The rearrangement joins TRBV28 to TRBJ2-7, with TRBD1 matching 10 bases. V lost 6 bases, J lost 3 bases, and 2 bases stayed unmatched. This CDR3 has 13 amino acids. Germline V gene lookup returns CDR1 MDHEN and CDR2 SYDVKM. The CDR3 DNA reads TGTGCCAGCAGCGGGGACAGGGGCTACGAGCAGTACTTC. It translates to CASSGDRGYEQYF.

The chain links TRBV13 to TRBJ2-5, with TRBD1 identical over 9 bases. The CDR3 totals 14 residues. Germline assignment: CDR1 PRHDT and CDR2 FYEKMQ (reference sequence). With V trimmed by 5 bases and J by 2 bases, 3 bases remained unmatched. The CDR3: CASSRTGAQETQYF. CDR3 DNA: TGTGCCAGCAGCCGGACAGGGGCACAAGAGACCCAGTACTTC.

The chain is built from TRBV28 and TRBJ2-2, with 8 bases that match TRBD1. This CDR3 is built from 16 residues. CDR1 and CDR2 from the germline V gene are MDHEN and SYDVKM. V lost 5 bases to trimming and J lost 4 bases; unmatched junction nucleotides: 9. Here the CDR3 DNA reads TGTGCCAGCAGTATTCCCGGACAGGGCCTCACCGGGGAGCTGTTTTTT. Translation: CASSIPGQGLTGELFF.

The chain employs TRBV30 and TRBJ2-3; 8 bases map to TRBD2. CDR3 length equals 15 residues. Looked up from germline, CDR1 is GTSNPN and CDR2 is SVGIG (reference sequence). V was clipped by 4 bases and J by 2 bases; unmatched bases: 8. CDR3 protein: CAWTQTGGPTDTQYF. The CDR3 DNA is TGTGCCTGGACTCAAACGGGGGGGCCCACAGATACGCAGTATTTT.

The chain is built from TRBV24-1 and TRBJ1-2; D is unresolved. Trimming removed 4 bases from V and 9 bases from J, with 14 bases in between. CDR1 and CDR2 (germline): KGHDR, SFDVKD. CDR3 length: 13 amino acids. CDR3 residues: CATSDPDLTSYTF. Here the CDR3 DNA reads TGTGCCACCAGTGACCCGGACCTTACCAGCTACACCTTC.

This chain links TRBV3-1 (or the pseudogene TRBV3-2) with TRBJ2-2, with TRBD2 as a possible D gene (5 bases). Trimming stripped 1 base from V and 4 bases from J, with 16 bases between. Germline CDR1 reads LGHDT; CDR2 reads YNNKEL (reference sequence). The CDR3 contains 17 residues. DNA of the CDR3: TGTGCCAGCAGCCAAGCAGCAGTCGGGGTCATCACCGGGGAGCTGTTTTTT. Encoded protein: CASSQAAVGVITGELFF.

J is TRBJ2-7 and V is TRBV5-6, with D maybe TRBD2 (6 bases). The CDR3 is 13 amino acids. Germline assignment: CDR1 SGHDT and CDR2 YYEEEE. The V gene lost 4 bases and the J gene lost 6 bases, with 14 bases spanning the gap. CDR3: CASSRGDRVEQYF. In DNA, the CDR3 is TGTGCCAGCAGCCGCGGGGATAGGGTCGAGCAGTACTTC.

The chain uses TRBV6-1 and TRBJ2-5; D is undetermined. The CDR3 has 15 amino acids. The germline gives CDR1 MNHNS, CDR2 SASEGT. Trimming took off 1 base at V and 2 bases at J, with 11 bases between the two ends. The CDR3 DNA reads TGTGCCAGCAGTGAAGAGGCCTTGCCACAAGAGACCCAGTACTTC. It encodes CASSEEALPQETQYF.

This clone was observed once. V is TRBV28 and J is TRBJ2-1, with unresolved D. The germline CDR1 and CDR2 sequences are MDHEN and SYDVKM. This CDR3 spans 12 amino acids. V was trimmed by 1 base and J by 10 bases, leaving 8 bases between them. The CDR3 DNA is TGTGCCAGCAGTTTATCTACCTCCGAGCAGTTCTTC. This translates into CASSLSTSEQFF.

This clone appeared a single time. CDR3 region: CASEYGGPTGELFF. In DNA, the CDR3 is TGTGCCAGCGAGTATGGGGGGCCAACCGGGGAGCTGTTTTTT. This chain connects TRBV6-5 to TRBJ2-2; D may correspond to TRBD1 or TRBD2 (6 bases each). The V end was cut by 8 bases, the J end by 5 bases, with 15 bases between. Germline V CDR1 and CDR2: MNHEY, SVGAGI. CDR3 length equals 14 residues.

The chain couples TRBV9 to TRBJ2-7; TRBD1 agrees at 7 bases. The V segment lost 4 bases and the J segment 2 bases; nucleotides outside the gene matches: 6. Germline V gene lookup returns CDR1 SGDLS and CDR2 YYNGEE. The CDR3 contains 14 residues. The CDR3 DNA follows: TGTGCCAGCAGCCAGGGGGACGTTGCCTACGAGCAGTACTTC. This sequence encodes CASSQGDVAYEQYF.

This chain links TRBV7-2 with TRBJ2-1; TRBD2 matches 7 bases. The CDR3 runs 14 residues. Germline-derived CDR1 and CDR2 are SGHTA and FQGNSA. V was pared by 1 base and J by 9 bases, with 6 bases of the junction left unmatched. The DNA for the CDR3 is TGTGCCAGCAGCTTAGAATGGGGAGGGCTTGAGCAGTTCTTC. As protein: CASSLEWGGLEQFF.